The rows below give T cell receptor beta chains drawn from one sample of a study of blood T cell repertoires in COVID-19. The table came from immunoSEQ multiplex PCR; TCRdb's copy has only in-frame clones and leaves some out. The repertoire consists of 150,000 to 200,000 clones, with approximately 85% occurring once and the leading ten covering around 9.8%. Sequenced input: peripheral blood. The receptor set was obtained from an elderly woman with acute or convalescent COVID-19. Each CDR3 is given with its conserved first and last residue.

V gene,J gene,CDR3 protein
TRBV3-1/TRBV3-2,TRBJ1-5,CASSAGARSNQPQHF
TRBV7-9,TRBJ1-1,CASSLISEAFF
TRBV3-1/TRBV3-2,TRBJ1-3,CASSHPHSSGNTIYF
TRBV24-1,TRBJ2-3,CATSPGTSSSTDTQYF
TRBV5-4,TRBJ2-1,CASSDSGRAGEQFF
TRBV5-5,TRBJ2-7,CASSSAYEQYF
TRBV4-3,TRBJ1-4,CASSSSGTGGRNEKLFF
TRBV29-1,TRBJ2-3,CSAERTDTQYF
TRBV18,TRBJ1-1,CASSLRTGRNTEAFF
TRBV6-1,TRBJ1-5,CASSEGEGQPQHF
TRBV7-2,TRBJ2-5,CASSLWSKEGETQYF
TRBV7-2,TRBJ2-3,CASRDTGGGGADTQYF
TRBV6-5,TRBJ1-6,CAAFPGNYNSPLHF
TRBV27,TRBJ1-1,CASRRQGGTEAFF
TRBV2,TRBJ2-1,CASSEEQGVYNEQFF
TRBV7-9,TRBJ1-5,CASSREGQRNQPQHF
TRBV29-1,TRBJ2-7,CSVEVQGAPWEQYF
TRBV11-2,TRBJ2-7,CASSLGSDEQYF
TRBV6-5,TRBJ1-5,CAAGWVRHQPQHF
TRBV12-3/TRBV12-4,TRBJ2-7,CASSLGSYEQYF
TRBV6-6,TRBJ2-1,CASSTIGGQGDKQFF
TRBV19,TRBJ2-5,CASSIAGETQYF
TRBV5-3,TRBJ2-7,CARSWGTAYEQYF
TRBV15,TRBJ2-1,CATSISSAYNEQFF
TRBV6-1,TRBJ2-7,CASSEAPAPGPYEQYF
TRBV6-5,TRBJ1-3,CASSYAGTGNTIYF
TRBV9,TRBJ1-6,CASSVAGLNSPLHF
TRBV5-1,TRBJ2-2,CASSIRTGTGELFF
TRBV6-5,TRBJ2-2,CASSYSLAPGELFF
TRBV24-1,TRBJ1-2,CATSDSAGALDGYTF
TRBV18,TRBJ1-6,CASSRGQGESPLHF
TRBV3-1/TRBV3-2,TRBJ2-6,CASSQEGHGRSGANVLTF
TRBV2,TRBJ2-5,CASSWTSGRQYF
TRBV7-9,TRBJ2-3,CASSPLAGSTDTQYF
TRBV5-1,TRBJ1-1,CASSSGRTDFLNTEAFF
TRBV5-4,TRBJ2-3,CASSLPGQSTDTQYF
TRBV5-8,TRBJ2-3,CASSPRQGAVDTQYF
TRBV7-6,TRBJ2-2,CASSLGQGTNTGELFF
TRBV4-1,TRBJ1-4,CASSQGHGSRGNEKLFF
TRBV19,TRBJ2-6,CASSIGGNANVLTF
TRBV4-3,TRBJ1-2,CASSQDPGANYGYTF
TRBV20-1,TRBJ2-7,CSAPIGREQYF
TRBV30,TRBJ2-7,CAWSVNSFSSEQYF
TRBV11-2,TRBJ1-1,CASSLERGNTEAFF